This TCR beta chain was sequenced for a study of blood T cell repertoires in COVID-19. About the study: COVID-19 samples collected from the United States, Italy and Spain covered acute and convalescent phases. PBMCs, B-cell-depleted T cells, or T cells were the source of the cDNA or gDNA that made up the material.

This clone was counted between two and nine times. CDR1 is SGHAT, CDR2 FQNNGV, per germline. With V trimmed by 5 bases and J by 5 bases, 11 bases remained unmatched. The CDR3 is made up of 18 amino acids. Here immunoSEQ multiplex PCR was the method, and the copy in TCRdb shows in-frame clones only, minus some. The table includes more than 200,000 clones, roughly 80% detected once. Sequencing input: peripheral blood. V is TRBV11-2 and J is TRBJ2-2; 13 bases align to TRBD2. This receptor was obtained from a man older than 75 with acute or convalescent COVID-19. The CDR3 coding sequence is TGTGCCAGCAGCGCCCCCACTAGCGGGGGGGCCGGAACCGGGGAGCTGTTTTTT. This sequence encodes CASSAPTSGGAGTGELFF.